This T cell receptor (beta chain) was retrieved from a study of blood T cell repertoires in COVID-19. As originally analysed: Quantification of nucleated cells was approximated via reference gene primer amplification. Produced via immunoSEQ multiplex PCR; TCRdb's table is partial and in-frame only. V and J calls and clone size are as listed in that table; D and trimming were resolved from the DNA. This table holds some 170,000 clones, approximately 86% found once. This sequence originates from a woman between 50 and 59 years old with acute or convalescent COVID-19. The sample consisted of peripheral blood.

The CDR3 sequence is CASSLFGGQPPGEQYF. The CDR3 DNA sequence: TGTGCCAGCAGCTTATTCGGGGGACAGCCTCCGGGGGAGCAGTACTTC. V and J are TRBV7-9 and TRBJ2-7, with D possibly TRBD1 on 7 matching bases. V was trimmed by 2 bases and J by 7 bases, leaving 21 bases between them. Germline V lookup: CDR1 SEHNR, CDR2 FQNEAQ (reference sequence). CDR3 length equals 16 residues.